The subject of this entry is one T cell receptor beta chain. Germline-derived CDR1 and CDR2 are MNHNS and SASEGT. The ends lost 1 base at V and 4 bases at J; junction bases unmatched: 6. The CDR3 covers 16 residues. This specimen belongs to a study of shared clonotypes between healthy human individuals. TCRdb's table, derived via immunoSEQ multiplex PCR, lists solely in-frame clones and lacks some. The repertoire holds more than 900,000 clones, with around 82% as singletons. The clonotype comes from a man aged 18 to 29 in good health. Some clones in this sample may be carry-over from other donors' samples. The chain uses TRBV6-1 and TRBJ2-3, with 9 bases fitting TRBD2. Sequenced input: memory CD4+ T cells from PBMCs. As to subset: CD45RA-negative fraction. CDR3: CASSEVGLANSDTQYF. CDR3 bases: TGTGCCAGCAGTGAAGTTGGACTAGCGAATTCAGATACGCAGTATTTT.